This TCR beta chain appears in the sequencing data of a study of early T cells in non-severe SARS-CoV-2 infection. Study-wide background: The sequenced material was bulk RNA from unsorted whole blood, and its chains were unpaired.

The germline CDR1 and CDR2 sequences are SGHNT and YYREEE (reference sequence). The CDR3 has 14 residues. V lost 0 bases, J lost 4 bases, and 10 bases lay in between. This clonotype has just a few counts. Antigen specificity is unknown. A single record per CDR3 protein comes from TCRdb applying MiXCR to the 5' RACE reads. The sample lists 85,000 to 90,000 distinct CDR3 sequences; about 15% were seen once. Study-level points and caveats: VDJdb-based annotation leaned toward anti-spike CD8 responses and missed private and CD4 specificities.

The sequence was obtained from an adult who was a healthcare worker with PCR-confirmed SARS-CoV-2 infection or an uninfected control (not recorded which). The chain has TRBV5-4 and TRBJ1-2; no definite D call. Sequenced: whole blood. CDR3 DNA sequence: TGTGCCAGCAGCTTGGAGCCGGCCCCCTATGGCTACACCTTC. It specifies CASSLEPAPYGYTF.